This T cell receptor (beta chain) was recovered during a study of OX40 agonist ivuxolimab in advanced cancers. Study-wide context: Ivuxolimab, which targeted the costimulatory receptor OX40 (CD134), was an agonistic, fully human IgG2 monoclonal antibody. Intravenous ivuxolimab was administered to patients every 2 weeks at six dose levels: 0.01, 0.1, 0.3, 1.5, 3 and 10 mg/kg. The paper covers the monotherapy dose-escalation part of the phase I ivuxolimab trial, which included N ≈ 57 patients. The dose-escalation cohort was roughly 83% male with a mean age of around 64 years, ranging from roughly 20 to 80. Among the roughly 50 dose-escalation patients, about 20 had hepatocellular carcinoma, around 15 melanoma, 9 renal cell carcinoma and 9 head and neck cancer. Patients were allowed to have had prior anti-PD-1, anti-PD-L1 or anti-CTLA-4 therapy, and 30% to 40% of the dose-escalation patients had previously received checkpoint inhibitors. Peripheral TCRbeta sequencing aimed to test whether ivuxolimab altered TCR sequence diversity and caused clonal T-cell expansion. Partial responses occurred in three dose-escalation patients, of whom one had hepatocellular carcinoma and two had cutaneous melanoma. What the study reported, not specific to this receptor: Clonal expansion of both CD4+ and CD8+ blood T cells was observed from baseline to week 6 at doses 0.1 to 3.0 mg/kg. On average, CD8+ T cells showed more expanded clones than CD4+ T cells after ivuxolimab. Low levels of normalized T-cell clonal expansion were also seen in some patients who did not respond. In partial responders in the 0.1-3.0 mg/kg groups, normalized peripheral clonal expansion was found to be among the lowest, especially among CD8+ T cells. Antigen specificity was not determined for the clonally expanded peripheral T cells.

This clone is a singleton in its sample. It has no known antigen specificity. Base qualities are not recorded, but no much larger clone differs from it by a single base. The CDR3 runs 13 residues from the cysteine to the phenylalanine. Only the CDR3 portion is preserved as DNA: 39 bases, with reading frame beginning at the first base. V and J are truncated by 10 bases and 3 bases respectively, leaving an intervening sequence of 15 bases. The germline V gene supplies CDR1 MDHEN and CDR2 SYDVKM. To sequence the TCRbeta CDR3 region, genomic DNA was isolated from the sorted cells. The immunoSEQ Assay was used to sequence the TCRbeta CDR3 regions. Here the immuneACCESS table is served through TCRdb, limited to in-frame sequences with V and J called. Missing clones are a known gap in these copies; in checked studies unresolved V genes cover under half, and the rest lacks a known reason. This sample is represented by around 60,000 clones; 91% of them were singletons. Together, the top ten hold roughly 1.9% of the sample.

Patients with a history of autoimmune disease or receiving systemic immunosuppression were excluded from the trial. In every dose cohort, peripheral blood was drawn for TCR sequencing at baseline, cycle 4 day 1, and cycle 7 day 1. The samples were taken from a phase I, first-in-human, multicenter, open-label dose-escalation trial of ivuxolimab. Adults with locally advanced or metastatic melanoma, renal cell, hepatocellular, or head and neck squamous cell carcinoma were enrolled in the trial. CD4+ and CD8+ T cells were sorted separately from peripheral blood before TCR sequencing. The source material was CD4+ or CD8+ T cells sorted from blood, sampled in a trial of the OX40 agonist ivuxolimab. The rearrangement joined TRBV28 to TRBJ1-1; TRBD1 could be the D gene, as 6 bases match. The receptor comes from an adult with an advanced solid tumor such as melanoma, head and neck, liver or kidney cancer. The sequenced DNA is TGTGCCACCTCGGGACACTACGACACTGAAGCTTTCTTT. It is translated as CATSGHYDTEAFF.